The next 21 T cell receptor beta chains were all read from a single sample in a study of neurological immune-mediated disorders. From the 5' RACE reads, TCRdb called clonotypes with MiXCR, one entry per CDR3 protein. Seen here are nearly 60,000 distinct CDR3 sequences, around 3.5% observed once, and the top ten hold about 3%. Sequencing was carried out using PBMCs. The receptors shown here come from a woman in her thirties with multiple sclerosis.

This clonotype was counted many times. This sequence joins TRBV27 and TRBJ2-7; unclear D gene. This CDR3 contains 14 residues. From germline, CDR1 is MNHEY and CDR2 SMNVEV (reference sequence). V dropped 0 bases and J dropped 2 bases, with 8 bases sitting between them. The CDR3 loop is CASSLSPQAYEQYF. DNA of the CDR3: TGTGCCAGCAGTTTATCCCCCCAGGCCTACGAGCAGTACTTC.

This clonotype is medium-sized (0.01 to 0.1%) by share. The V and J genes are TRBV12-3 or TRBV12-4 and TRBJ2-7; no firm D call. The CDR3 sequence is 13 residues long. Trimming pared 6 bases from V and 2 bases from J, leaving 11 bases between. The CDR3 reads CASSQQRTYEQYF. The DNA for the CDR3 is TGTGCCAGCAGCCAACAGAGAACCTACGAGCAGTACTTC.

This clonotype has at least ten counts. The V gene is TRBV7-3, the J gene TRBJ2-1; 10 bases are a match to TRBD2. CDR3 length: 13 residues. V gave up 0 bases and J gave up 13 bases; unmatched junction bases: 3. Germline V gives CDR1 SGHTA, CDR2 FQGTGA. This CDR3 is CASSLTAGGLQFF. DNA for the CDR3: TGTGCCAGCAGCTTAACAGCGGGAGGGCTACAGTTCTTC.

In this sample, this clonotype turned up many times. The J gene is TRBJ2-7, the V gene TRBV20-1, with no clear D. The V gene lost 0 bases and the J gene lost 7 bases, with 7 bases spanning the gap. This CDR3 has 11 residues. Per germline, CDR1 DFQATT and CDR2 SNEGSKA (reference sequence). The CDR3 nucleotides are TGCAGTGCTAGAGAAGGGCTGGAGCAGTACTTC. Translated: CSAREGLEQYF.

This clonotype was observed at least ten times. The V gene is TRBV12-3 or TRBV12-4, the J gene TRBJ2-5; D is possibly TRBD2 (6 bases). This CDR3 is 16 amino acids long. V lost 6 bases and J lost 4, with 21 bases in between. CDR3 region: CASSRRGDQVRETQYF. CDR3 in DNA: TGTGCCAGCAGCCGACGCGGGGATCAGGTTCGAGAGACCCAGTACTTC.

This clonotype was seen at least ten times. This sequence joins TRBV10-2 and TRBJ2-5; D might be TRBD1 or TRBD2, each matching 5 bases. Germline V gives CDR1 WSHSY, CDR2 SAAADI. This CDR3 has 13 residues. With 6 bases removed from V and 1 base from J, the gap between germline ends came to 9 bases. The CDR3 here is CASRAGTQETQYF. The CDR3 DNA follows: TGCGCCAGCAGAGCCGGGACCCAAGAGACCCAGTACTTC.

This clonotype was counted at least ten times. V gene TRBV20-1 combines with J gene TRBJ2-3; the match to TRBD2 covers 9 bases. Germline V gives CDR1 DFQATT, CDR2 SNEGSKA (reference sequence). The CDR3 spans 15 residues. V was clipped by 2 bases and J by 5 bases; unmatched bases: 8. This chain's CDR3 is CSARMAGGPIDTQYF. CDR3 nucleotide sequence: TGCAGTGCTAGAATGGCGGGAGGGCCAATAGATACGCAGTATTTT.

This clonotype has a count of ten or more. The chain couples TRBV20-1 to TRBJ1-1; TRBD1 matches at 10 bases. Germline V gene lookup returns CDR1 DFQATT and CDR2 SNEGSKA (reference sequence). Unmatched junction bases numbered 14, after V lost 5 bases and J lost 11 bases. This CDR3 comprises 14 residues. CDR3 residues: CSASRPGQGISAFF. CDR3 in DNA: TGCAGTGCTTCCCGACCGGGACAGGGGATAAGTGCTTTCTTT.

This clonotype was seen ten or more times. DNA for the CDR3: TGTGCCATCGGACCGGGACTAACGTCCTACAATGAGCAGTTCTTC. It specifies CAIGPGLTSYNEQFF. V and J are TRBV10-3 and TRBJ2-1; 7 bases are shared with TRBD2. The CDR3 loop spans 15 amino acids. Germline V gives CDR1 ENHRY, CDR2 SYGVKD. The trim removed 8 bases at V and 1 base at J, leaving 8 bases unmatched.

This clonotype was seen many times. This chain links TRBV12-3 or TRBV12-4 with TRBJ2-2; 10 nucleotides match TRBD2. The V gene end was trimmed by 4 bases and the J gene end by 4 bases; junction bases not matched to a gene: 9. CDR3 length equals 17 residues. In nucleotides, the CDR3 is TGTGCCAGCAGTTCGGACCTAGCGGGAGCAATCACCGGGGAGCTGTTTTTT. Its translation is CASSSDLAGAITGELFF.

There are many counts of this clonotype. The germline gene is not matched at one end of the junction; a read error may be the cause. CDR3 region: CASSSGQGPNQPQNF. The CDR3 DNA follows: TGTGCCAGCAGCAGCGGACAGGGACCCAATCAGCCCCAGAATTTT. The gene calls are TRBV28 and TRBJ1-5, with TRBD1 identical over 8 bases. Germline CDR1 reads MDHEN; CDR2 reads SYDVKM. The CDR3 totals 15 residues.

In its sample, this clonotype was seen many times. V usage is TRBV9 and J usage is TRBJ1-4; D perhaps matches TRBD1 (5 bases). The CDR3 extends over 13 amino acids. V was clipped by 9 bases and J by 7 bases, with 16 bases between them. Per germline, CDR1 SGDLS and CDR2 YYNGEE. This CDR3 reads CAKRDSEGEKLFF. In DNA, the CDR3 is TGTGCCAAAAGGGACTCGGAGGGTGAAAAACTGTTTTTT. The variable domain in full, completed from reference TRBV9 and TRBJ1-4, reads DSGVTQTPKHLITATGQRVTLRCSPRSGDLSVYWYQQSLDQGLQFLIQYYNGEERAKGNILERFSAQQFPDLHSELNLSSLELGDSALYFCAKRDSEGEKLFFGSGTQLSVL.

This clonotype came up many times. V usage is TRBV20-1 and J usage is TRBJ1-1, with D maybe TRBD1 (5 bases). Germline V gives CDR1 DFQATT, CDR2 SNEGSKA (reference sequence). The V gene lost 0 bases and the J gene lost 1 base, with 9 bases spanning the gap. This CDR3 spans 14 amino acids. The CDR3 reads CSARDRQGNTEAFF. Written as DNA, the CDR3 is TGCAGTGCTAGAGATCGGCAGGGGAACACTGAAGCTTTCTTT.

This clonotype was observed many times. The chain employs TRBV28 and TRBJ2-7, with no clear D. CDR1 is MDHEN, CDR2 SYDVKM, per germline. Deletions cut 5 bases from V and 1 base from J, with 9 bases between. The CDR3 covers 13 residues. The CDR3 bases are TGTGCCAGCAGTATTACAGATTCCTACGAGCAGTACTTC. This encodes CASSITDSYEQYF.

This clonotype has at least ten counts. The chain recombines TRBV10-3 with TRBJ2-1, with TRBD2 matching 10 bases. The CDR3 is made up of 14 amino acids. The J segment lost 7 bases and the V segment lost 4 bases, leaving 4 bases of the junction unmatched. In germline, CDR1 is ENHRY, CDR2 SYGVKD. The CDR3 spells CAISGTSGYNEQFF. The CDR3 DNA reads as TGTGCCATCAGTGGGACTAGCGGATATAATGAGCAGTTCTTC.

As for this clonotype: Germline and junction disagree at one end, which may indicate a read error. V usage is TRBV7-9 and J usage is TRBJ2-7; D unclear. CDR1 and CDR2 from the germline V gene are SEHNR and FQNEAQ (reference sequence). This CDR3 spans 16 amino acids. The CDR3 nucleotides read TGTGTCAGCAGCCCCACCCGATCCCGAAGGGCCTACGAGCAGTACTTC. This encodes CVSSPTRSRRAYEQYF. Filled out from reference TRBV7-9 and TRBJ2-7, the complete variable domain reads DTGVSQNPRHKITKRGQNVTFRCDPISEHNRLYWYRQTLGQGPEFLTYFQNEAQLEKSRLLSDRFSAERPKGSFSTLEIQRTEQGDSAMYLCVSSPTRSRRAYEQYFGPGTRLTVT.

At least ten counts were recorded for this clonotype. The chain uses TRBV20-1 and TRBJ2-2; TRBD2 agrees at 9 bases. Trimming took 1 base from V and 3 from J; bases not matched to a gene: 3. Germline-derived CDR1 and CDR2 are DFQATT and SNEGSKA (reference sequence). The CDR3 consists of 15 residues. The CDR3 DNA reads TGCAGTGCTAGAGTAGCGGGAGTCGACACCGGGGAGCTGTTTTTT. It is translated as CSARVAGVDTGELFF.

This clonotype was detected many times. V gene TRBV5-1 combines with J gene TRBJ1-1, with D tentatively TRBD1 (5 bases). This CDR3 is 12 amino acids long. V was trimmed by 0 bases and J by 7 bases, leaving 7 bases between them. In germline, CDR1 is SGHRS, CDR2 YFSETQ. The CDR3 DNA is TGCGCCAGCAGCTTGGATGGGGGTGAAGCTTTCTTT. Translated, it gives CASSLDGGEAFF.

In its sample, this clonotype was seen many times. The rearrangement uses TRBV7-8 and TRBJ2-1; 7 bases map to TRBD2. Germline V gives CDR1 SGHVS, CDR2 FQNEAQ. This CDR3 is built from 12 residues. The junction had 0 bases not matched to a gene; V was cut back by 1 base and J by 9 bases. In nucleotides, the CDR3 is TGTGCCAGCAGCTTAGGGGGGGGTGAGCAGTTCTTC. Translated: CASSLGGGEQFF. Variable domain in full (rest from reference TRBV7-8 and TRBJ2-1): GAGVSQSPRYKVAKRGQDVALRCDPISGHVSLFWYQQALGQGPEFLTYFQNEAQLDKSGLPSDRFFAERPEGSVSTLKIQRTQQEDSAVYLCASSLGGGEQFFGPGTRLTVL.

This clonotype was detected ten times or more. The rearrangement uses TRBV20-1 and TRBJ1-1; 9 bases are shared with TRBD1. Per the germline V gene, CDR1 is DFQATT and CDR2 is SNEGSKA (reference sequence). The V and J ends lost 6 bases and 6 bases, in that order; junction bases with no gene match: 2. This CDR3 is built from 11 residues. The CDR3 coding sequence is TGCAGTGCCAGACAGGGGGCTGAAGCTTTCTTT. It specifies CSARQGAEAFF.

There are many counts of this clonotype. This chain uses TRBV6-2 or TRBV6-3 with TRBJ1-1; tentatively, D is TRBD1 (5 bases). The CDR3 loop spans 13 amino acids. Between the trimmed V and J ends, which lost 1 base and 4 bases, there was a span of 7 bases. Per germline, CDR1 MNHEY and CDR2 SVGEGT. The CDR3 region is CASSYLGTTEAFF. The CDR3 nucleotides read TGTGCCAGCAGTTACTTGGGGACCACTGAAGCTTTCTTT.